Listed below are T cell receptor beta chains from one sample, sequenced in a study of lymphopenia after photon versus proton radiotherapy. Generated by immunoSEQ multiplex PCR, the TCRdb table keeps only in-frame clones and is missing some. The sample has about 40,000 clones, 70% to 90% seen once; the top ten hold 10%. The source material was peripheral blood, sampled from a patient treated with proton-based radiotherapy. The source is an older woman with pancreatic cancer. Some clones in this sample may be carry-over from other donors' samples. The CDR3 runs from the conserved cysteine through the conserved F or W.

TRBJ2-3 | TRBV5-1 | CASSLRGTSGTRTDTQYF
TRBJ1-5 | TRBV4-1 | CASSQVVEQPQHF
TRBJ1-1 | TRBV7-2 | CASSDSPNTEAFF
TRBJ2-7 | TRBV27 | CASTLTGFFSYEQYF
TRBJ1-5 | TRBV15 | CATSTGLSGQPQHF
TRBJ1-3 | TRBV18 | CASSPDRGLVDTIYF
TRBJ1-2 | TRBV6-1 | CASSEVGQAYGYTF
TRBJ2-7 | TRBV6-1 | CASNGRERGNEQYF
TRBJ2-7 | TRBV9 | CASSVRAPGTSGYEQYF
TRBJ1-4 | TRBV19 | CATRSDSSTNEKLFF
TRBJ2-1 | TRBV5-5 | CASSLTGGNEQFF
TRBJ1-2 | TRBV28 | CASSYGQVYGYTF
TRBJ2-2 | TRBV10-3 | CAISDSPSGTTGELFF
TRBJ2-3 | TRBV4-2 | CASSQVSGSSTDTQYF
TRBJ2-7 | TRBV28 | CASRLGQSYEQYF
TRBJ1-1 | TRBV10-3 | CAIRTLGDGAEAFF
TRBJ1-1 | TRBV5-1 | CASSLERGGGTEAFF
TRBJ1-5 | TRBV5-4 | CASSGGSLIYNQPQHF
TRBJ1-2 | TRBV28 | CASSLGQDFGYTF
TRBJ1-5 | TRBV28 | CASSLGVRSNQPQHF
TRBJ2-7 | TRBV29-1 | CSVEGRTGQYF
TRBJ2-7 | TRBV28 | CASSVGTALYEQYF
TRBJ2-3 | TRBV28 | CASSLPPWGGSTDTQYF
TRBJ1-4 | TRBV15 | CATSRGTGEYEKLFF
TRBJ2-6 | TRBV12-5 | CASGRKTGTGANVLTF
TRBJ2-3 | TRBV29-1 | CSVEDWRVQGTDTQYF
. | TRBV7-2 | CASSPQGTSVYEQYF
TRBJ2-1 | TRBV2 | CASSDEREGNEQFF
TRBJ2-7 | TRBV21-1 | CASSPGQETYEQYF
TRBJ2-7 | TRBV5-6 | CASTLSGQGYEQYF
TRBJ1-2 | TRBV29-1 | CSVQPGAGGYTF
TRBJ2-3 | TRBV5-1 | CASSLELAGGQTDTQYF
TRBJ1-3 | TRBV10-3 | CAITPALSGNTIYF
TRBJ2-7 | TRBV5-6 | CASSLPLATSSYEQYF
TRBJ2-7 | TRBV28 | CAISRGFSYEQYF
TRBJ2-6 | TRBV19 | CASSGTDRGSGANVLTF
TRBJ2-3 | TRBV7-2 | CASSLMNTDTQYF
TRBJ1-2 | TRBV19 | CASVSQGAGNYGYTF
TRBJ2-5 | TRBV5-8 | CASSLGTGRETQYF
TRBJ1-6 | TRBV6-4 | CASSDSDPGQGGSPLHF
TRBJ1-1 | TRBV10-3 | CAVGTGETEAFF